This TCR beta chain emerged from a study of OX40 agonist ivuxolimab in advanced cancers. At the level of the study: Patients achieving partial responses numbered three: one hepatocellular carcinoma case and two cutaneous melanoma cases.

General study points: At 0.1 to 3.0 mg/kg and by week 6, CD4+ and CD8+ T cells in the blood had expanded clonally. Among the lowest levels of clonal expansion were found in partial responders at 0.1-3.0 mg/kg.

Profiled with immunoSEQ multiplex PCR; TCRdb holds only in-frame clones, not every one. The sample shows tens of thousands of clones, 70% to 85% of them seen only once. On this clone: Its antigen is undetermined.

Blood draws occurred at baseline, cycle 4 day 1, and cycle 7 day 1. The junction had 7 bases not matched to a gene; V was cut back by 4 bases and J by 6 bases. The length of the CDR3 is 14 residues. The germline V gene has CDR1 LGHNA and CDR2 YSLEER. This receptor was identified in an adult with an advanced solid tumor such as melanoma, head and neck, liver or kidney cancer. The sample was CD4+ or CD8+ T cells sorted from blood, taken in a trial of the OX40 agonist ivuxolimab. This rearrangement joins TRBV4-3 to TRBJ1-2; 8 nucleotides line up with TRBD1. Here the CDR3 reads CASSLDRALDGYTF. DNA for the CDR3: TGCGCCAGCAGCCTGGACAGGGCCCTCGATGGCTACACCTTC.